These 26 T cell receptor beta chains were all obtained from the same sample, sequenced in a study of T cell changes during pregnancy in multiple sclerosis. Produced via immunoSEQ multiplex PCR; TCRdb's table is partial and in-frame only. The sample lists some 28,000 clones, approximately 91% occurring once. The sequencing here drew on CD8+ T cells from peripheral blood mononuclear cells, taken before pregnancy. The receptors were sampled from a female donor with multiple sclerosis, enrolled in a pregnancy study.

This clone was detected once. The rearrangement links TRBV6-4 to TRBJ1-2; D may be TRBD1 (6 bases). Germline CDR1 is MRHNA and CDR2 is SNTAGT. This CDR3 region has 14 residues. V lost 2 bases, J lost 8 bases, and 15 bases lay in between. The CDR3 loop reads CASSDVAGEGGYTF. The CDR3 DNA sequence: TGTGCCAGCAGTGACGTAGCAGGGGAAGGGGGCTACACCTTC.

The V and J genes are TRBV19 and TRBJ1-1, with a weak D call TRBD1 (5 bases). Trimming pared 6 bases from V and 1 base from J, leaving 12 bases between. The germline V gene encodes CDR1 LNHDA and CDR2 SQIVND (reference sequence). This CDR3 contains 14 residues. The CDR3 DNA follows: TGTGCCAGTAGCCTAGGGGCCGAGAACACTGAAGCTTTCTTT. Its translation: CASSLGAENTEAFF.

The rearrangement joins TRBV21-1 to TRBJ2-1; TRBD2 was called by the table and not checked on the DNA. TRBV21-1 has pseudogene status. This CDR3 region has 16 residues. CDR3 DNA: TGTGCCAGCAGCATTCTGGCGGGGGGAACCTACAATGAGCAGTTCTTC. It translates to CASSILAGGTYNEQFF.

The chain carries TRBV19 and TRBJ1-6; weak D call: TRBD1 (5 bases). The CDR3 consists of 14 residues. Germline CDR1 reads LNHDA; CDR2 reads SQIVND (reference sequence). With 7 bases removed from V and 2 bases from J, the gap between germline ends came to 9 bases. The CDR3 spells CASKAGTYNSPLHF. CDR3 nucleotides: TGTGCCAGTAAGGCAGGGACCTATAATTCACCCCTCCACTTT.

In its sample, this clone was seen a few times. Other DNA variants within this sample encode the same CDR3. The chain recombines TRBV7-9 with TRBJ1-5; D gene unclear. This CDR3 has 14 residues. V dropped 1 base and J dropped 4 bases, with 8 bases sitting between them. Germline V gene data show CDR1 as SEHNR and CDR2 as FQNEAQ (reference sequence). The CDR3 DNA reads TGTGCCAGCAGCTTAGACGGTTTTAATCAGCCCCAGCATTTT. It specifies CASSLDGFNQPQHF. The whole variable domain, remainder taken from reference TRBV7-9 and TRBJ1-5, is DTGVSQNPRHKITKRGQNVTFRCDPISEHNRLYWYRQTLGQGPEFLTYFQNEAQLEKSRLLSDRFSAERPKGSFSTLEIQRTEQGDSAMYLCASSLDGFNQPQHFGDGTRLSIL.

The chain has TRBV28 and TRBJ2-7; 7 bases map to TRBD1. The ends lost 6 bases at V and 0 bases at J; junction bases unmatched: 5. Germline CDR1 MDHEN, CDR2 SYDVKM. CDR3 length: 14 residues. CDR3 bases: TGTGCCAGCAGACTCCGGGACAGCTCCTACGAGCAGTACTTC. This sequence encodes CASRLRDSSYEQYF.

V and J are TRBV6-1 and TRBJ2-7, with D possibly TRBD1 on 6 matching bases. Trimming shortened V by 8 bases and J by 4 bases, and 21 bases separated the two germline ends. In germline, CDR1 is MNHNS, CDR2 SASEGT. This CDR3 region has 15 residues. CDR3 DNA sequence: TGTGCCAGCCTACGATTCCCTCAAAGGGGGTACGAGCAGTACTTC. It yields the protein CASLRFPQRGYEQYF.

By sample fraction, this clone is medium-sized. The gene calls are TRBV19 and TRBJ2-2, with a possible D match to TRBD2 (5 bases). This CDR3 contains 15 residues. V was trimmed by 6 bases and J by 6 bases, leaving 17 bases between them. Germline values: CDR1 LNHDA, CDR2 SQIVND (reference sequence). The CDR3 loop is CASRRSLGVSGELFF. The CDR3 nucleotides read TGTGCCAGTAGACGATCACTCGGGGTCTCCGGGGAGCTGTTTTTT.

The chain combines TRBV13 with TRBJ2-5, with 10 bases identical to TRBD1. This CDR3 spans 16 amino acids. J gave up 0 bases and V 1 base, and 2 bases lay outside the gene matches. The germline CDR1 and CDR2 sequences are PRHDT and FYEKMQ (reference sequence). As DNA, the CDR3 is TGTGCCAGCAGCTTAGAGGGACAGGGGTACCAAGAGACCCAGTACTTC. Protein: CASSLEGQGYQETQYF.

In nucleotides, the CDR3 is TGCGCCAGCAGCCCGAGGTCCTACAATGAGCAGTTCTTC. It yields the protein CASSPRSYNEQFF. The gene calls are TRBV4-1 and TRBJ2-1; D gene uncertain. Deletions cut 4 bases from V and 1 base from J, with 5 bases between. Germline CDR1 is MGHRA and CDR2 is YSYEKL. The CDR3 loop spans 13 amino acids.

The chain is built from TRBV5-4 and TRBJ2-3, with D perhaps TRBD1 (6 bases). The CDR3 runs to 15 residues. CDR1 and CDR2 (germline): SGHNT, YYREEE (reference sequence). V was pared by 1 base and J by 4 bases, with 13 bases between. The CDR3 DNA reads TGTGCCAGCAGCTTGAGGGGGAAGGGCCCAGATACGCAGTATTTT. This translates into CASSLRGKGPDTQYF.

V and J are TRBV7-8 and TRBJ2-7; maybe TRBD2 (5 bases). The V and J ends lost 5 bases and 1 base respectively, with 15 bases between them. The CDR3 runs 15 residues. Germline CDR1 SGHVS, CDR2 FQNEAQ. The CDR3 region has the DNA TGTGCCAGCAGCCCCCTTAGAGGGCCGTCCTACGAGCAGTACTTC. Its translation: CASSPLRGPSYEQYF.

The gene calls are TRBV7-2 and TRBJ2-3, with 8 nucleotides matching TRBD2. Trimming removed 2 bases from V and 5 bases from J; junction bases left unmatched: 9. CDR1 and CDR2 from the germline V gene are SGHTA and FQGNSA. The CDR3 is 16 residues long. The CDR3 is CASSLTAGGIIDTQYF. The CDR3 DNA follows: TGTGCCAGCAGCTTAACGGCGGGGGGTATTATAGATACGCAGTATTTT.

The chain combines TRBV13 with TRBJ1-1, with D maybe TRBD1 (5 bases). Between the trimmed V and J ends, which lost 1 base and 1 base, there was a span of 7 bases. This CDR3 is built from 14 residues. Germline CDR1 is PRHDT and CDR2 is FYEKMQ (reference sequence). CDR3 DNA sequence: TGTGCCAGCAGCTTAGCGGACACGAACACTGAAGCTTTCTTT. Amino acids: CASSLADTNTEAFF.

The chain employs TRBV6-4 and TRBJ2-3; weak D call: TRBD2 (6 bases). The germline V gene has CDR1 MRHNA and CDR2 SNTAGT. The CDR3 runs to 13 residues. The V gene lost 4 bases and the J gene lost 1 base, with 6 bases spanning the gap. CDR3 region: CASSASGTDTQYF. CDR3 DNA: TGTGCCAGCAGTGCTAGCGGCACAGATACGCAGTATTTT.

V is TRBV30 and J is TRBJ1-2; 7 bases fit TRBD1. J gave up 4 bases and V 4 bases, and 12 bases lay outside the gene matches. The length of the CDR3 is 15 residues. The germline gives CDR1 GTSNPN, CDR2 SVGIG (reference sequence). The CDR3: CAWTRTQGDLYGYTF. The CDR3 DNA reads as TGTGCCTGGACCCGAACCCAGGGGGACCTCTATGGCTACACCTTC.

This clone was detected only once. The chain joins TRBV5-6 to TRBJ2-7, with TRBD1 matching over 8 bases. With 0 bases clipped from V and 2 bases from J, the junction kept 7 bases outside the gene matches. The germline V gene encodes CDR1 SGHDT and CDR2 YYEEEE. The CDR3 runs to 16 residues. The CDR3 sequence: CASSLGTGYSAYEQYF. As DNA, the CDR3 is TGTGCCAGCAGCTTGGGGACAGGGTATTCGGCCTACGAGCAGTACTTC.

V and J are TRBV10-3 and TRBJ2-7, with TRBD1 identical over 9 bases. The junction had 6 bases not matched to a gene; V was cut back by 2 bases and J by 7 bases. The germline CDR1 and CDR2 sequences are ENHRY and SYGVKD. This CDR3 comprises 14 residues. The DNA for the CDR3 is TGTGCCATCAGTGAGGACAGGGGGGCGCGGGAGCAGTACTTC. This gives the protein CAISEDRGAREQYF.

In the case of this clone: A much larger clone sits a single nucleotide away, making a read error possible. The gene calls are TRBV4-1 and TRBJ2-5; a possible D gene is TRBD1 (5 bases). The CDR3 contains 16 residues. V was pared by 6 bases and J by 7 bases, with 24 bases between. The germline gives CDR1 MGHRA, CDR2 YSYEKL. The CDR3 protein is CASRHSVGQGNPTQYF. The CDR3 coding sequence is TGCGCCAGCAGACACAGCGTGGGGCAGGGAAACCCGACCCAGTACTTC.

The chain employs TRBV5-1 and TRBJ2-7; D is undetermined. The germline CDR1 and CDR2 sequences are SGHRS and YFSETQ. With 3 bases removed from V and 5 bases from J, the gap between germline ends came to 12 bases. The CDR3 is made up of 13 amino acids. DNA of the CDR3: TGCGCCAGCAGCTCCCGAGGAATCCACGAGCAGTACTTC. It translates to CASSSRGIHEQYF.

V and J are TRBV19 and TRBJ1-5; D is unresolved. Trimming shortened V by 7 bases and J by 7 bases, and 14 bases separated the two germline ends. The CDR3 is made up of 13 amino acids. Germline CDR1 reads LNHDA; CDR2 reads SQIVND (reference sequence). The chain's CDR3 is CASIGENGQPQHF. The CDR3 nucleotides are TGTGCCAGTATCGGGGAAAATGGACAGCCCCAGCATTTT. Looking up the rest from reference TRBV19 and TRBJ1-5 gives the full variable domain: DGGITQSPKYLFRKEGQNVTLSCEQNLNHDAMYWYRQDPGQGLRLIYYSQIVNDFQKGDIAEGYSVSREKKESFPLTVTSAQKNPTAFYLCASIGENGQPQHFGDGTRLSIL.

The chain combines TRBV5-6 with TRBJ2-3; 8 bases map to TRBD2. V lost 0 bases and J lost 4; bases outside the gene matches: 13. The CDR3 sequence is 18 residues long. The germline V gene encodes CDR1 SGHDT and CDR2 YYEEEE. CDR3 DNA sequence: TGTGCCAGCAGCTTGGAGTCGGGACTAGAGACCTCCCCAGATACGCAGTATTTT. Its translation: CASSLESGLETSPDTQYF.

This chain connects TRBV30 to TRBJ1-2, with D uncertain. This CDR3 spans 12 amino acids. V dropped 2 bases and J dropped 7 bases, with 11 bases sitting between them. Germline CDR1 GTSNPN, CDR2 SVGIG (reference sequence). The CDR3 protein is CAWSPPGVGYTF. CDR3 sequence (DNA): TGTGCCTGGAGTCCCCCCGGGGTTGGCTACACCTTC.

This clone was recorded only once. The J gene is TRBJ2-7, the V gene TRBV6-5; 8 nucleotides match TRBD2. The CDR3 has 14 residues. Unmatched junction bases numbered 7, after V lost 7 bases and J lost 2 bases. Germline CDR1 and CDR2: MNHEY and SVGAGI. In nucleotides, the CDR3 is TGTGCCAGCACGGTAGCGGGGACCGCCTACGAGCAGTACTTC. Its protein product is CASTVAGTAYEQYF.

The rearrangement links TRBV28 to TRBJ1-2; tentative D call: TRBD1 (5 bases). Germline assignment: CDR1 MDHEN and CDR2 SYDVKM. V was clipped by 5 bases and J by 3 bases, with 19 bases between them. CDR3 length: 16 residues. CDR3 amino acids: CASSTGGALWDYGYTF. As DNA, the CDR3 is TGTGCCAGCAGTACTGGAGGGGCCTTGTGGGACTATGGCTACACCTTC.

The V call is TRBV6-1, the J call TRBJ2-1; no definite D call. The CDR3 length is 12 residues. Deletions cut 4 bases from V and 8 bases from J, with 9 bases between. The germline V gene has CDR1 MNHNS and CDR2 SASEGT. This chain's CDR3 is CASSGLLHEQFF. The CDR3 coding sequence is TGTGCCAGCAGTGGTCTACTCCATGAGCAGTTCTTC.